The TCR beta chain under discussion was sequenced for a study of CD8+CD57+ T cells in acquired aplastic anemia. As to this clonotype: Antigen unknown.

CDR1 is SGHVS, CDR2 FQNEAQ, per germline. The CDR3 has 16 amino acids. Trimming at V came to 4 bases and at J to 6 bases, leaving 5 bases not matched to a gene. The template for TCR beta VDJ and CDR3 sequence profiling was genomic DNA. Each CDR3 protein gets one entry after TCRdb re-called the reads with MiXCR. Counted here are a few hundred thousand distinct CDR3 sequences, approximately 57% occurring once; the ten biggest clones make up 1.3%. Whole-study results and caveats: Between patients and controls, approximately 29 CD8+ CDR3 sequences were found in common. Any difference that existed in CD8+ Simpson's diversity between patients and controls was not significant.

Before being chosen for sequencing, patients had shown CD8+CD57+ cell expansion by flow cytometry. Sequencing was performed on sorted CD4+, CD8+, or CD8+CD57+ T cells (not recorded which) from PBMCs. This TCR came from a human donor with aplastic anemia. V is TRBV7-8 and J is TRBJ2-2; the match to TRBD2 covers 13 bases. CDR3: CASSSQTSGGPGELFF. DNA for the CDR3: TGTGCCAGCAGCTCCCAGACTAGCGGGGGGCCCGGGGAGCTGTTTTTT.